This T cell receptor (beta chain) stems from a study of T cell responses to AZD1222 COVID-19 vaccine. The study, taken as a whole, reports: Among the donors, most were white British and more were female, and clonal diversity was possibly underestimated.

This clone was detected once. Its target is unknown. CDR3 length: 14 amino acids. Looked up from germline, CDR1 is LNHDA and CDR2 is SQIVND (reference sequence). Trimming took off 1 base at V and 1 base at J, with 7 bases between the two ends. Data came from immunoSEQ multiplex PCR; TCRdb stores just in-frame clones and leaves some out. The sample yields roughly 160,000 clones, about 91% seen once. The sample consisted of peripheral blood, taken 28 days after the second AZD1222 dose. The chain combines TRBV19 with TRBJ1-1; possible D gene TRBD1, 5 bases. The source is an adult who received the AZD1222 COVID-19 vaccine. As DNA, the CDR3 is TGTGCCAGTAGTATAGTGCAGGGGAACACTGAAGCTTTCTTT. Amino acid sequence: CASSIVQGNTEAFF.